This T cell receptor (beta chain) stems from a study of CD8+ T cells in alopecia areata. Across the whole study: At a dose of 5 to 10 mg twice daily, oral tofacitinib was given to treated patients.

The study's findings and limits: Scalp sequencing also captures normal skin's resident alphabeta T cells.

The sequencing template was cDNA reverse transcribed from extracted RNA. Assay used: immunoSEQ multiplex PCR; TCRdb lists only in-frame clones, some missing. The profile shows 110,000 or so clones, less than 45% of them singletons. PBMCs yielded sorted CD4+ and CD8+ T cells. This clone was seen more than once but under ten times. Its target is not known. This CDR3 has 15 amino acids. In germline, CDR1 is SQVTM, CDR2 ANQGSEA. With V trimmed by 0 bases and J by 7 bases, 8 bases remained unmatched. The sequenced sample was CD4+ T cells sorted from blood. This clonotype was sampled from a human donor with alopecia areata. The rearrangement joins TRBV29-1 to TRBJ2-2, with TRBD1 matching 7 bases. The CDR3 here is CSVEDPQGLSGELFF. The CDR3 bases are TGCAGCGTTGAAGATCCACAGGGGTTGAGCGGGGAGCTGTTTTTT.